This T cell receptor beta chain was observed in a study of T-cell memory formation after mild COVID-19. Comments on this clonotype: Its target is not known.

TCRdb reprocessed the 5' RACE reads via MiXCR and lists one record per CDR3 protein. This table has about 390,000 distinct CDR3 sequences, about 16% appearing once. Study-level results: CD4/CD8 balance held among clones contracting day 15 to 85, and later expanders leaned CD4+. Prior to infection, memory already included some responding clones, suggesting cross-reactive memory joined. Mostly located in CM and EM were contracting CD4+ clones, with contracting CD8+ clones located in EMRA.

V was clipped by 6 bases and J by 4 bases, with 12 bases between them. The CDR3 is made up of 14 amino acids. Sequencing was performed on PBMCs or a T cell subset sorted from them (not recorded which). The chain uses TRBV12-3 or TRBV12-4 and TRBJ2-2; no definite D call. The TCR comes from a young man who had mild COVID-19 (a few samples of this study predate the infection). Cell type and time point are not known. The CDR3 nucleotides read TGTGCCAGCAGGTCCTACAGAGGCACCGGGGAGCTGTTTTTT. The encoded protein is CASRSYRGTGELFF.